Here is one T cell receptor beta chain with its context. Its specificity is not known. With a J-beta primer mix and a sample-barcoded 5' primer, a second PCR ran about 6 to 11 cycles. Each cDNA molecule received a tag from a template-switch adaptor that had 12 random nucleotides. Via MiXCR, TCRdb re-called the 5' RACE reads, giving one row per CDR3 protein. The sample contains about 1.4 million distinct CDR3 sequences, approximately 63% of which appear only once. This record belongs to a study of blood T cells in healthy people across ages. V dropped 5 bases and J dropped 7 bases, with 12 bases sitting between them. The germline V gene encodes CDR1 MNHNS and CDR2 SASEGT. This CDR3 comprises 13 residues. Broader study findings: Naive CD4+ cells and diversity were both higher in long-lived donors than in aged donors. The percentage of naive T cells correlated strongly with TCR beta diversity.

J is TRBJ2-4 and V is TRBV6-1; either TRBD1 or TRBD2 may supply D (5 bases each). The receptor comes from a young man in good health. The sequencing input was blood. The DNA of the CDR3 is TGTGCCAGCAGTTCGCAGGGAGCGAACATTCAGTACTTC. Its protein is CASSSQGANIQYF.